One T cell receptor (beta chain) is described in this entry. This entry belongs to a study of shared clonotypes between healthy human individuals. Across the whole study: Used for every donor were three CD4 naive, three CD4 memory, two CD8 naive and one CD8 memory plate.

It was CD45RO-negative cells, positively selected for CCR7, that made up naive CD8 cells, with terminally differentiated effector memory CD45RA+ cells excluded. Method: immunoSEQ multiplex PCR; TCRdb's copy keeps in-frame clones and lacks some. The data contain just over 2,000,000 clones, 85% to 95% of them seen just once; the ten biggest clones take up around 1.1%. Germline V lookup: CDR1 LNHDA, CDR2 SQIVND (reference sequence). There are 13 residues in the CDR3. V shed 3 bases, J shed 5 bases, and the junction held 3 bases outside the gene matches. The genes are TRBV19 and TRBJ2-7, with TRBD1 identical over 8 bases. Sequencing used naive CD8+ T cells sorted from blood. The TCR sequence derives from a young man in good health. The CDR3 nucleotides are TGTGCCAGTAGTATTGGACAGGGTAACGAGCAGTACTTC. It translates to CASSIGQGNEQYF.